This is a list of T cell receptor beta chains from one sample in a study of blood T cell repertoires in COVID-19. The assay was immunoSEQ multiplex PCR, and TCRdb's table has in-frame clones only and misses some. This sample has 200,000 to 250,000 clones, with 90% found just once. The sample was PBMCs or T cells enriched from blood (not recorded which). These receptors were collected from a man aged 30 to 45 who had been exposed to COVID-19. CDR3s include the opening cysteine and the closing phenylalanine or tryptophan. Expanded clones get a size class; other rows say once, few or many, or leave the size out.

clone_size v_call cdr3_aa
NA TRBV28 CASSLNAGLNSPLHF
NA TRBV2 CASSDAAGGRTRETQYF
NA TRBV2 CASSGYRGRSVSHGYTF
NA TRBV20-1 CSAGKSGEQYF
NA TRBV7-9 CASSSTEGEETQYF
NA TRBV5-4 CASSPVEYHYGTDTQYF
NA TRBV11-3 CASSLVPPGTYTYNEQFF
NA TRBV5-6 CASSLPGQGAQRTYYEQYF
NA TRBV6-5 CAAVEGQAMNTEAFF
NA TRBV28 CASSEGGGQENYGYTF
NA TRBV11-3 CASSSPGTADNEQFF
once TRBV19 CASRGGRNEQFF
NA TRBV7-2 CASKRAGSSYNSPLHF
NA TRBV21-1 CASSNGELDYRSYTF
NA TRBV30 CAGYLGGRQETQYF
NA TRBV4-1 CASSQDRWTSGTDTQYF
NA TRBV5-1 CASSWKQGASNEKLFF
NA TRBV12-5 CASVFQLALGEETQYF
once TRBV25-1 CASSAGTSGVRDTQYF
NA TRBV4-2 CASSQDGGSGGPIDTQYF
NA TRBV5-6 CASSFDRNYGYTF
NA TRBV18 CASSPEQGRHTEAFF
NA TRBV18 CASSPFGRGGDQPQHF
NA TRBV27 CASSWVIATGELFF
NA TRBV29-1 CSVGRGGVTGELFF
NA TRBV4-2 CASSLTGTGSYSNQPQHF
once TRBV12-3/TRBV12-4 CASSTGSENTIYF
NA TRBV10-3 CAISADRGARTEAFF